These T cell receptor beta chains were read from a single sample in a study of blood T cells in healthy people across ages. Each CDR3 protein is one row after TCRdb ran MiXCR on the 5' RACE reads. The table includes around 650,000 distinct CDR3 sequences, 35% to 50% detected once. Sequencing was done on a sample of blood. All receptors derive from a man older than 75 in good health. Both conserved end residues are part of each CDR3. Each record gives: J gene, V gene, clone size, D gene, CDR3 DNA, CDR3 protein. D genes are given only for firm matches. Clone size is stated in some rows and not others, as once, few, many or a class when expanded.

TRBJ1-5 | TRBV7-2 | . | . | TGTGCCAGCAGCAAACATACTGGGCCCCAGCATTTT | CASSKHTGPQHF
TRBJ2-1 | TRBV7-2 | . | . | TGTGCCAGCAGCTTAGACGGTGCCAATGAGCAGTTCTTC | CASSLDGANEQFF
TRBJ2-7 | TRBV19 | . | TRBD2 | TGTGCCAGTAGTATTCAGGCGGGGGGATCCGTCGAGCAGTACTTC | CASSIQAGGSVEQYF
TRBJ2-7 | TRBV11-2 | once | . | TGTGCCAGCAGCTTTTGGCGTGTTGACAGGAAGCTCGCAGGCCGGGCAGGCTACGAGCAGTACTTC | CASSFWRVDRKLAGRAGYEQYF
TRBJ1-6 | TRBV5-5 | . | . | TGTGCCAGCAGTCCGGATTGGAGCTCCTATAATTCACCCCTCCACTTT | CASSPDWSSYNSPLHF
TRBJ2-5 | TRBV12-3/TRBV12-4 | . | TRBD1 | TGTGCCAGCAGGACGGACAGGGGGCTGGAGACCCAGTACTTC | CASRTDRGLETQYF
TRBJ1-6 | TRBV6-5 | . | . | TGTGCCAGCAGTTCGCTTACAGGCACCCTCCACTTT | CASSSLTGTLHF
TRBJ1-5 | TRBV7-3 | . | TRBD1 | TGTGCCAGCAGGGACCGCGAGGGACAGGGGGTAAATCAGCCCCAGCATTTT | CASRDREGQGVNQPQHF
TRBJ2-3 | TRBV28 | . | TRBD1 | TGTGCCAGCAGTAAACAGGGGGCCCGCACAGATACGCAGTATTTT | CASSKQGARTDTQYF
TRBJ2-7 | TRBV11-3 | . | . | TGTGCCAGCAGCCCTGGACCCCAAACCTACGAGCAGTACTTC | CASSPGPQTYEQYF
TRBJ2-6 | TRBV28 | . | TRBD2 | TGTGCCAGCAGTGACACTAGCGGTCTCACTGGGGCCCACGTCCTGACTTTC | CASSDTSGLTGAHVLTF
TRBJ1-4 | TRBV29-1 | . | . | TGCAGCGACTCTAACAGGGAGAACGTTAGTGCTAATGAAAAACTGTTTTTT | CSDSNRENVSANEKLFF
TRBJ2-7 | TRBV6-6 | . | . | TGTGCCAGCTCAACCCCAGCCTACGAGCAGTACTTC | CASSTPAYEQYF
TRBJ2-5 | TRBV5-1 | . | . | TGCGCCAGCAGAATTGAGGGTCCGACTATTATACAAGAGACCCAGTACTTC | CASRIEGPTIIQETQYF
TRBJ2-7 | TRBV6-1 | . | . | TGTGCCAGTGCGGACCTTTACGAGCAGTACTTC | CASADLYEQYF
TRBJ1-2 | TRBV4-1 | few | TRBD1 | TGCGCCAGCAGCCAAGATAGACAGGGGGCGAACTATGGCTACACCTTC | CASSQDRQGANYGYTF
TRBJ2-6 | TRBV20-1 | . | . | TGCAGTGCTATGGCCGGGGCTGGGGCCAACGTCCTGACTTTC | CSAMAGAGANVLTF
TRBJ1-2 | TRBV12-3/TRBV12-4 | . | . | TGTGCCAGCTCTAGGGTAGAGGCCTATGGCTACACCTTC | CASSRVEAYGYTF
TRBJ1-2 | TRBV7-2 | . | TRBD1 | TGTGCCAGCAGCTCCCCGGGGGGCAGGGGGCTTGCGGGTGGCTACACCTTC | CASSSPGGRGLAGGYTF
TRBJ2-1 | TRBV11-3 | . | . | TGTGCCAACAGCCCCAGGGTATACAATGAGCAGTTCTTC | CANSPRVYNEQFF
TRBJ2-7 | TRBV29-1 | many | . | TGCAGCGTTGAAACAGGCCGCTACGAGCAGTACTTC | CSVETGRYEQYF
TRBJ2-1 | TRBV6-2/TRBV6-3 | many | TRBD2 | TGTGCCAGCAAGCCTGGCCTAGCGGGGGGCCTCTCCTACAATGAGCAGTTCTTC | CASKPGLAGGLSYNEQFF
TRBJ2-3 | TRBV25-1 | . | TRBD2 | TGTGCCAGCAGTGAACGGCGGGGGGGCACAGATACGCAGTATTTT | CASSERRGGTDTQYF
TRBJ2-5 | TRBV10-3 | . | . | TGTGCCATCAGGGGGGCAGAACAAGAGACCCAGTACTTC | CAIRGAEQETQYF
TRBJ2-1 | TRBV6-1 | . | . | TGTGCCAGCAGTGAACAGACCTACGAGCAGTTCTTC | CASSEQTYEQFF
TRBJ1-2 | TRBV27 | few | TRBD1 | TGTGCCAGCAGTTTAATCGGACAGGCTTCCTATGGCTACACCTTC | CASSLIGQASYGYTF
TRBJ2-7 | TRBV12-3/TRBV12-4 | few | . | TGTGCCAGCAGTAAAGGGGTCGAGCAGTACTTC | CASSKGVEQYF
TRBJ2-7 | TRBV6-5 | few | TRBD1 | TGTGCCAGCAGTTACACAGAAAATATTAGCAGGGGGCGTCGGTCCTACGAGCAGTACTTC | CASSYTENISRGRRSYEQYF
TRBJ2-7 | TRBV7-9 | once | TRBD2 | TGTGCCAGCAGCAGACTAGCGGCCCCCTACGAGCAGTACTTC | CASSRLAAPYEQYF
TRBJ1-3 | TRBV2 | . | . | TGTGCCAGCAGTGAACGGCAGACCAAGCACTCTGGAAACACCATATATTTT | CASSERQTKHSGNTIYF
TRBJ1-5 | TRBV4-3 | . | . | TGCGCCAGCAGCCCGGCCCATAGCAATCAGCCCCAGCATTTT | CASSPAHSNQPQHF
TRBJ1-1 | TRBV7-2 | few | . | TGTGCCAGCAGCCCAGCAGGGGTTCGAGGTGAAGCTTTCTTT | CASSPAGVRGEAFF
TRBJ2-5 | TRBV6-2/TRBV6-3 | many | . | TGTGCCAGCAGTTACATCATCTCGGTACAAGAGACCCAGTACTTC | CASSYIISVQETQYF
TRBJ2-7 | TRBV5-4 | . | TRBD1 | TGTGCCAGCAGCTCCGACAGGGCCGAGGCCCAGTACTTC | CASSSDRAEAQYF
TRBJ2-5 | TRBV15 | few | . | TGTGCCACCAGCAGGGGACTCAAAGAGACCCAGTACTTC | CATSRGLKETQYF
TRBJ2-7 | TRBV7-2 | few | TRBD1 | TGTGCCAGCAGCTCGAGACAGGGGGCGCTCGAGCAGTACTTC | CASSSRQGALEQYF
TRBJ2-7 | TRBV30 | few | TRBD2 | TGTGCCTGGAGTGTAGGTAGCGGGAGGGTCTACGAGCAGTACTTC | CAWSVGSGRVYEQYF
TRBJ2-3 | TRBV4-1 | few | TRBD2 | TGCGCCAGCAGCCTATACAGCGCCCAGGGAGGGGCAGATACGCAGTATTTT | CASSLYSAQGGADTQYF
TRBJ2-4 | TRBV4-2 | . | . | TGTGCCAGCAGCCATCCACTATCGCCAGCCAAAAACATTCAGTACTTC | CASSHPLSPAKNIQYF
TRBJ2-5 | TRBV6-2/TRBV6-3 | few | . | TGTGCCAGCAGTTGGCTAGCGCGCGGCGGTGAGACCCAGTACTTC | CASSWLARGGETQYF
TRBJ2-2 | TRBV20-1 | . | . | TGCAGTGCTAGAAGGGACATCTACACCGGGGAGCTGTTTTTT | CSARRDIYTGELFF
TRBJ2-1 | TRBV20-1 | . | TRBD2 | TGCAGTGCTAGAGGGCTAGCGGGATGGTCCTACAATGAGCAGTTCTTC | CSARGLAGWSYNEQFF
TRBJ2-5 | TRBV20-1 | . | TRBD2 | TGCAGTGCCATAGCGGGTAGGGATGAGCAGTACTTC | CSAIAGRDEQYF
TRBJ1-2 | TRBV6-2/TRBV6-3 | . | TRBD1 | TGTGCCAGCAGTTACGGCGGACAGGCTCACTATGGCTACACCTTC | CASSYGGQAHYGYTF
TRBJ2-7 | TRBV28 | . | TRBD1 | TGTGCCAGCAGTTACCAGTCGACAGGGACCTACGAGCAGTACTTC | CASSYQSTGTYEQYF
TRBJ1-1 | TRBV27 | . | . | TGTGCCAGCAGTTTAAGGCCGGGGTATGGTGAAGCTTTCTTT | CASSLRPGYGEAFF
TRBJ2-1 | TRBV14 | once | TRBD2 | TGTGCCAGCAGCCAAGCTTGGGGGAGGGACAATGAGCAGTTCTTC | CASSQAWGRDNEQFF
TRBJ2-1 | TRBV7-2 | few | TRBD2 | TGTGCCAGCAGCTTAGATGCTAGCGGGAGTTACAATGAGCAGTTCTTC | CASSLDASGSYNEQFF
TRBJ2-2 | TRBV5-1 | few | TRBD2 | TGCGCCAGCAGCAGAATTAGCGGGAGAGGCACCGGGGAGCTGTTTTTT | CASSRISGRGTGELFF